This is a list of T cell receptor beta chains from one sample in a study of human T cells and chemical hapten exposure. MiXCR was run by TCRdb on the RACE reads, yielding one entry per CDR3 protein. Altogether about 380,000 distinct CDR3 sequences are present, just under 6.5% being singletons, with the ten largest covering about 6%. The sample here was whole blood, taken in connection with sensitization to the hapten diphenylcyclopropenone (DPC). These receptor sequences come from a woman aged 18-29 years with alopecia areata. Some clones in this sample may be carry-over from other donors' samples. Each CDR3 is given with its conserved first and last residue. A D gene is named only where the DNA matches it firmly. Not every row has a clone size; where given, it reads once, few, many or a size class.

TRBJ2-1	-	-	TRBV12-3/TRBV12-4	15	CASSQWTGPPDEQFF	TGTGCCAGCAGTCAATGGACGGGACCGCCGGATGAGCAGTTCTTC
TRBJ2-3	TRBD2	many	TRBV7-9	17	CASSLARGGGATDTQYF	TGTGCCAGCAGCTTAGCGCGAGGCGGGGGGGCCACAGATACGCAGTATTTT
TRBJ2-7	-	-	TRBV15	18	CATSRDQGVDRTYYEQYF	TGTGCCACCAGCAGAGATCAAGGCGTGGACAGAACCTACTACGAGCAGTACTTC
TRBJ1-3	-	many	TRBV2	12	CASSQQGNTIYF	TGTGCCAGCAGTCAACAGGGAAACACCATATATTTT
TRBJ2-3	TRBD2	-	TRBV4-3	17	CASSQGLRRGDGDTQYF	TGCGCCAGCAGCCAAGGGCTGCGGCGGGGGGATGGAGATACGCAGTATTTT
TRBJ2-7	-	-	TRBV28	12	CASSPSPLEQYF	TGTGCCAGCAGTCCCTCTCCGTTAGAGCAGTACTTC
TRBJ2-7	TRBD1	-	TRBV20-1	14	CSARGQGHSYEQYF	TGCAGTGCTAGAGGACAGGGGCACTCCTACGAGCAGTACTTC
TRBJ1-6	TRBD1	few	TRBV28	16	CASSALQGQYNSPLHF	TGTGCCAGCAGTGCGTTACAGGGGCAGTATAATTCACCCCTCCACTTT
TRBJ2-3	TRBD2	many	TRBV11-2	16	CASSRTSGGASYTQYF	TGTGCCAGCTCCAGGACTAGCGGGGGGGCTTCTTATACGCAGTATTTT
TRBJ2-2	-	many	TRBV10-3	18	CASCRDQLSSSNTGELFF	TGTGCCAGTTGCAGGGACCAACTTTCTTCATCGAACACCGGGGAGCTGTTTTTT
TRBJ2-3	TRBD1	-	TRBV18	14	CASSQTGTTDTQYF	TGTGCCAGCTCACAGACAGGGACCACAGATACGCAGTATTTT
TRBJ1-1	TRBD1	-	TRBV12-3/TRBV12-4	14	CASSLTGSTFEAFF	TGTGCCAGCAGCCTGACAGGGTCGACCTTTGAAGCTTTCTTT
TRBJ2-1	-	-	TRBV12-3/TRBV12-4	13	CASSPPPYNEQFF	TGTGCCAGCAGTCCCCCGCCTTACAATGAGCAGTTCTTC
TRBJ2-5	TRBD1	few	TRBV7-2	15	CASSRQQGGQETQYF	TGTGCCAGCAGCCGACAACAGGGGGGTCAGGAGACCCAGTACTTC
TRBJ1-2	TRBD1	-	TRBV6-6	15	CASSYRAGGDYGYTF	TGTGCCAGCAGTTACCGGGCAGGGGGCGACTATGGCTACACCTTC
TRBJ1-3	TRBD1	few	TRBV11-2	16	CASSLDTGAAGNTIYF	TGTGCCAGCAGCTTAGATACAGGGGCGGCTGGAAACACCATATATTTT
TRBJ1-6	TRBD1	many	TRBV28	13	CAISTGVRSPLHF	TGTGCCATATCGACAGGGGTACGGTCACCCCTCCACTTT
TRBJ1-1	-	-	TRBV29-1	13	CSVTQVAGTEAFF	TGCAGCGTGACCCAGGTGGCGGGAACTGAAGCTTTCTTT
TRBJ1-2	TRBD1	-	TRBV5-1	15	CASSHKTGEDYGYTF	TGCGCCAGCAGCCATAAGACAGGGGAGGACTATGGCTACACCTTC
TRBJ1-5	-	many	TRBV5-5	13	CASSGGDNQPQHF	TGTGCCAGCAGCGGCGGGGACAATCAGCCCCAGCATTTT
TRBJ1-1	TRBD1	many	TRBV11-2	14	CASSSQGANTEAFF	TGTGCCAGCAGCTCGCAGGGGGCGAACACTGAAGCTTTCTTT
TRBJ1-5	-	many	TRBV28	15	CASSLGLGLNQPQHF	TGTGCCAGCAGTTTAGGTTTAGGGCTGAATCAGCCCCAGCATTTT
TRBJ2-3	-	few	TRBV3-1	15	CASSQDLVYQDTQYF	TGTGCCAGCAGCCAAGATCTCGTTTATCAAGATACGCAGTATTTT
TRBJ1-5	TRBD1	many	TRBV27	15	CASSSQGQHNQPQHF	TGTGCCAGCAGTTCCCAGGGACAGCACAATCAGCCCCAGCATTTT
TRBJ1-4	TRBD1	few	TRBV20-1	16	CSASKTDRDRGEKLFF	TGCAGTGCTAGTAAAACCGACCGGGACAGGGGTGAAAAACTGTTTTTT
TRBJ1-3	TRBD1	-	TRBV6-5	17	CASSYSWDRAAGNTIYF	TGTGCCAGCAGTTACTCCTGGGACAGGGCGGCTGGAAACACCATATATTTT
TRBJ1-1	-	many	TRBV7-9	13	CASSLERLLEAFF	TGTGCCAGCAGCTTAGAGCGATTACTGGAAGCTTTCTTT
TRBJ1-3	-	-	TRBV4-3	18	CASSDSYYNRFSGNTIYF	TGCGCCAGCAGCGATTCTTATTACAACAGGTTCTCTGGAAACACCATATATTTT
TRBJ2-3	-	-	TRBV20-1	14	CSARGGANTDTQYF	TGCAGTGCGCGAGGGGGGGCCAACACAGATACGCAGTATTTT
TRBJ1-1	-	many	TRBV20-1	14	CSARPGGLNTEAFF	TGCAGTGCTAGACCCGGGGGTCTGAACACTGAAGCTTTCTTT
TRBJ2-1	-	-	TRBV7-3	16	CASSLKRGGLYNEQFF	TGTGCCAGCAGCTTAAAAAGGGGGGGCCTCTACAATGAGCAGTTCTTC
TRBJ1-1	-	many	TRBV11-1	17	CASSLMGGAGSNTEAFF	TGTGCCAGCAGCCTCATGGGGGGCGCGGGCTCGAACACTGAAGCTTTCTTT
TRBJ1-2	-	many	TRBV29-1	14	CSVGRRDLNYGYTF	TGCAGCGTTGGACGACGGGACCTTAACTATGGCTACACCTTC